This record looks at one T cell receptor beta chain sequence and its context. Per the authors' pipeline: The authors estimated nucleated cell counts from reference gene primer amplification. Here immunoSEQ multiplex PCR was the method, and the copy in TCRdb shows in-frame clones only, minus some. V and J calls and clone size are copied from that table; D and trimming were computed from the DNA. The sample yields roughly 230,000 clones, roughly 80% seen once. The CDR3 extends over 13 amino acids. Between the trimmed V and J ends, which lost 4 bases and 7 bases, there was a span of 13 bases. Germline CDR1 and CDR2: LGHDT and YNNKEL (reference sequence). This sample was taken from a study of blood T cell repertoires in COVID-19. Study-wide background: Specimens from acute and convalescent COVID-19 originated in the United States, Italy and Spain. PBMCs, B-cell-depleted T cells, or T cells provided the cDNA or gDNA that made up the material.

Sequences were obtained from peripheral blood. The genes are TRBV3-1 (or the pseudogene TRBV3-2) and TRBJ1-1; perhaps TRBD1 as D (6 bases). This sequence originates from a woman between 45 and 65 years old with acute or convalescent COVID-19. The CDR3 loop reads CASSPRGRGEAFF. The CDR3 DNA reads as TGTGCCAGCAGCCCGAGGGGCAGGGGTGAAGCTTTCTTT.